The rows below give T cell receptor beta chains drawn from one sample of a study of blood T cell repertoires in COVID-19. Repertoires were generated with immunoSEQ multiplex PCR, while TCRdb's copy carries only in-frame clones and drops some. The repertoire holds approximately 150,000 clones, with roughly 87% as singletons. The source material was peripheral blood. The receptors stem from a woman in her forties or fifties with acute or convalescent COVID-19. The CDR3 runs from the conserved cysteine through the conserved F or W. The order of the fields is J gene, clone size, D gene, V gene, CDR3 length, CDR3 DNA, CDR3 protein. A D gene is named only where the DNA matches it firmly. Size is omitted from some rows. Given values are once, few, many or a class for expanded clones.

>TRBJ2-7|NA|NA|TRBV6-1|15
TGTGCCAGCAGTGATACGACTCTCGACTCCTACGAGCAGTACTTC
CASSDTTLDSYEQYF
>TRBJ2-3|NA|NA|TRBV11-2|16
TGTGCCACCGCCTCCGGCGGGCGGGGAAGCACAGATACGCAGTATTTT
CATASGGRGSTDTQYF
>TRBJ1-5|NA|NA|TRBV6-1|15
TGTGCCAGCAGTGAGGGGGGGGCGCGTAATCAGCCCCAGCATTTT
CASSEGGARNQPQHF
>TRBJ2-7|NA|TRBD2|TRBV3-1/TRBV3-2|15
TGTGCCAGCAGCCAAGCACTAGCGGGAGGACTCGAGCAGTACTTC
CASSQALAGGLEQYF
>TRBJ1-5|NA|NA|TRBV3-1/TRBV3-2|15
TGTGCCAGCAGCCTGGGTCAGGCGCTGGGTCAGCCCCAGCATTTT
CASSLGQALGQPQHF
>TRBJ1-4|NA|NA|TRBV6-5|13
TGTGCCAGCCAATTGTGGCAGGGAGAAAAACTGTTTTTT
CASQLWQGEKLFF
>TRBJ1-5|NA|NA|TRBV19|14
TGTGCCAGTACGCATGGGGGGGCTAATCAGCCCCAGCATTTT
CASTHGGANQPQHF
>TRBJ1-3|NA|NA|TRBV10-2|14
TGCGCCAGCAGTGAAGGAGGGAAGGGATACACCATATATTTT
CASSEGGKGYTIYF
>TRBJ2-2|NA|TRBD2|TRBV5-6|16
TGTGCCAGCAGCTTAGGACTAGCGGTAAACACCGGGGAGCTGTTTTTT
CASSLGLAVNTGELFF
>TRBJ1-2|NA|TRBD1|TRBV19|14
TGTGCCAGTAGCTGGGACAGGGAAAGGCATGGCTACACCTTC
CASSWDRERHGYTF
>TRBJ1-2|NA|TRBD1|TRBV30|14
TGTGCCTGGAGTACCGGACAGGGGGCCGGGGGCTACACCTTC
CAWSTGQGAGGYTF
>TRBJ2-5|NA|TRBD2|TRBV5-1|15
TGCGCCAGCAGCTTGACGGCGGGAGGCAGGGAGACCCAGTACTTC
CASSLTAGGRETQYF
>TRBJ1-2|NA|TRBD1|TRBV9|16
TGTGCCAGCAGCGTAGGAGGACAGAGGGGGCTTTATGGCTACACCTTC
CASSVGGQRGLYGYTF
>TRBJ1-2|few|NA|TRBV27|13
TGTGCCAGCAGTCCACACAACCTGGGACAATGGTCCTTC
CASSPHNLGQWSF
>TRBJ1-2|NA|TRBD1|TRBV18|15
TGTGCCAGCTCACCAAACAGACAGGGATCCTATGGCTACACCTTC
CASSPNRQGSYGYTF
>TRBJ2-2|NA|NA|TRBV6-6|14
TGTGCCACCCTCGGACTCATAAACACCGGGGAGCTGTTTTTT
CATLGLINTGELFF
>TRBJ1-1|NA|NA|TRBV12-3/TRBV12-4|13
TGTGCCAGCAGTCCCAGGGAGGAGGCTGAAGCTTTCTTT
CASSPREEAEAFF
>TRBJ1-5|NA|TRBD1|TRBV5-6|16
TGTGCCAGCAGCTTTCGGACAGGCAATAGCAATCAGCCCCAGCATTTT
CASSFRTGNSNQPQHF
>TRBJ2-2|NA|NA|TRBV24-1|14
TGTGCCACCAGGCAGGGGCTGGAGACCGGGGAGCTGTTTTTT
CATRQGLETGELFF
>TRBJ2-7|NA|NA|TRBV11-1|14
TGTGCCAGCAGACTTGGTGGGAGCTCCTACGAGCAGTACTTC
CASRLGGSSYEQYF
>TRBJ2-2|NA|TRBD2|TRBV7-2|14
TGTGCCAGCAGCTCCGGGACTAGCTTCGGGGAGCTGTTTTTT
CASSSGTSFGELFF
>TRBJ2-3|NA|NA|TRBV5-1|15
TGCGCCAGCAGCCCGGCCCGAACAGGTACAGATACGCAGTATTTT
CASSPARTGTDTQYF
>TRBJ2-5|NA|TRBD1|TRBV18|13
TGTGCCAGCCTTCCGGGACAGCAAGAGACCCAGTACTTC
CASLPGQQETQYF
>TRBJ2-1|NA|NA|TRBV21-1|16
TGTGCCAGCAGCAAACCAGGCCGCAAGGCTTGGAATGAGCAGTTCTTC
CASSKPGRKAWNEQFF
>TRBJ2-7|NA|NA|TRBV25-1|13
TGTGCCAGCAGTGAAGGTAGCCTCTACGAGCAGTACTTC
CASSEGSLYEQYF
>TRBJ2-7|NA|NA|TRBV27|16
TGTGCCAGCAGTTTATTATCTGTTGGGGCCGACTACGAGCAGTACTTC
CASSLLSVGADYEQYF
>TRBJ2-5|NA|NA|TRBV7-2|14
TGTGCCAGCAGCTTCAAGGCGGGGTGGGAGACCCAGTACTTC
CASSFKAGWETQYF
>TRBJ1-1|NA|NA|TRBV18|14
TGTGCCAGCTCATACGGGACTTCTCGACCTGAAGCTTTCTTT
CASSYGTSRPEAFF
>TRBJ2-7|NA|TRBD2|TRBV7-6|15
TGTGCCAGCAGCTTAGATGTTAGCGGGAGCGATGAGCAGTACTTC
CASSLDVSGSDEQYF